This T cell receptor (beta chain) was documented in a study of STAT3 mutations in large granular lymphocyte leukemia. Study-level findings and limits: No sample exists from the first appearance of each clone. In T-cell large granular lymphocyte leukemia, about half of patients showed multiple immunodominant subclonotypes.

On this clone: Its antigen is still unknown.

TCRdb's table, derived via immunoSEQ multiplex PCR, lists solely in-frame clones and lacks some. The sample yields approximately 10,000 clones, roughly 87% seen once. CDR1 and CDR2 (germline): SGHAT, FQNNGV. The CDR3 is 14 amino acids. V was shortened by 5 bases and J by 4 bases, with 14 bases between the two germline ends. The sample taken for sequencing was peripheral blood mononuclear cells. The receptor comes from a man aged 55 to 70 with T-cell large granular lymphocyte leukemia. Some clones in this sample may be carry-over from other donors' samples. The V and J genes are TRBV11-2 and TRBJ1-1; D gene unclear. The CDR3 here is CASSALVGRTEAFF. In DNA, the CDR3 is TGTGCCAGCAGCGCCCTGGTGGGCCGCACTGAAGCTTTCTTT.